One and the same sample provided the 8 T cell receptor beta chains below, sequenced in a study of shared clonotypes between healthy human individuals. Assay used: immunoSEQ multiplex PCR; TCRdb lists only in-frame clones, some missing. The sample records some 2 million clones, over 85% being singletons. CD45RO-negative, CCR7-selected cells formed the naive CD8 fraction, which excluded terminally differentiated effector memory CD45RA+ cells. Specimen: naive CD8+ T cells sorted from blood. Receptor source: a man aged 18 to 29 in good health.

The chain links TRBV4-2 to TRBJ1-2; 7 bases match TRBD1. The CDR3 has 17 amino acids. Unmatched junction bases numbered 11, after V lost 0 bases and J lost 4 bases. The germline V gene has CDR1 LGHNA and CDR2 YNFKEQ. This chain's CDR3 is CASSQDPSGGGIYGYTF. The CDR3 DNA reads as TGTGCCAGCAGCCAAGACCCTTCAGGGGGTGGGATCTATGGCTACACCTTC.

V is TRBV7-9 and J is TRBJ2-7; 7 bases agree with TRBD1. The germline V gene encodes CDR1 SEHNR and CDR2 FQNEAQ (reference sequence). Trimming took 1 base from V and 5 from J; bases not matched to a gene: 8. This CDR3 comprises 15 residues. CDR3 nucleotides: TGTGCCAGCAGCTTAGGGACAGGCGAAGACGACGAGCAGTACTTC. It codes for CASSLGTGEDDEQYF.

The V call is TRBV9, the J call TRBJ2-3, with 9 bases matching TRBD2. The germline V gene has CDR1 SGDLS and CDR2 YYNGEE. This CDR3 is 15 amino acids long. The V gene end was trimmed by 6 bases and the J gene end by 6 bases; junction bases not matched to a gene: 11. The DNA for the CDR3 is TGTGCCAGCACCAAGTCCGGGACTAGCTTGGATACGCAGTATTTT. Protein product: CASTKSGTSLDTQYF. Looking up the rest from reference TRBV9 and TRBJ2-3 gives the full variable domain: DSGVTQTPKHLITATGQRVTLRCSPRSGDLSVYWYQQSLDQGLQFLIQYYNGEERAKGNILERFSAQQFPDLHSELNLSSLELGDSALYFCASTKSGTSLDTQYFGPGTRLTVL.

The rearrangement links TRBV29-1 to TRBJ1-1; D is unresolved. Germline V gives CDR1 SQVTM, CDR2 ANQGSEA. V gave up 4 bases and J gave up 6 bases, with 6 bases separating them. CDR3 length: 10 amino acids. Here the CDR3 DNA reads TGCAGCGTTGCAGCGCCTGAAGCTTTCTTT. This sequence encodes CSVAAPEAFF. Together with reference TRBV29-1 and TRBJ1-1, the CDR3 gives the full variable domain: SAVISQKPSRDICQRGTSLTIQCQVDSQVTMMFWYRQQPGQSLTLIATANQGSEATYESGFVIDKFPISRPNLTFSTLTVSNMSPEDSSIYLCSVAAPEAFFGQGTRLTVV.

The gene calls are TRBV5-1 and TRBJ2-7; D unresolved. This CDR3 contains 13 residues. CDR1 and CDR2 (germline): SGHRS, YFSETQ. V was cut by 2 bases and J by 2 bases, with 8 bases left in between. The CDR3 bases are TGCGCCAGCAGCTTCACGGACCCCTACGAGCAGTACTTC. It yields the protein CASSFTDPYEQYF.

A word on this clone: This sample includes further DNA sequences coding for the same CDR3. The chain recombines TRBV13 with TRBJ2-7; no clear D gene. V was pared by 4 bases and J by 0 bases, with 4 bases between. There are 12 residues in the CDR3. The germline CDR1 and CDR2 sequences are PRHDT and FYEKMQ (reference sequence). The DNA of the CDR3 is TGTGCCAGCAGCTCATCCTCCTACGAGCAGTACTTC. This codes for CASSSSSYEQYF.

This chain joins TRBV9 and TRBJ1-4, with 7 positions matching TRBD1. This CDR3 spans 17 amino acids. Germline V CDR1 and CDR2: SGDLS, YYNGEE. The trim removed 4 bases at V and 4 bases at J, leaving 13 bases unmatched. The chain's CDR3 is CASSPESTGVGNEKLFF. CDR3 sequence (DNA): TGTGCCAGCAGCCCAGAGTCAACAGGGGTTGGTAATGAAAAACTGTTTTTT. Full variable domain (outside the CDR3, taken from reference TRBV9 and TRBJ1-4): DSGVTQTPKHLITATGQRVTLRCSPRSGDLSVYWYQQSLDQGLQFLIQYYNGEERAKGNILERFSAQQFPDLHSELNLSSLELGDSALYFCASSPESTGVGNEKLFFGSGTQLSVL.

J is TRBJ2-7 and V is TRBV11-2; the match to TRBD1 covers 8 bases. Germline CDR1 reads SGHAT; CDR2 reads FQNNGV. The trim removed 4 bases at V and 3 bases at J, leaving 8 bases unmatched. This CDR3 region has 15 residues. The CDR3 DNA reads TGTGCCAGCAGCTACCGTGGACAGGGTTTCTACGAGCAGTACTTC. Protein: CASSYRGQGFYEQYF.